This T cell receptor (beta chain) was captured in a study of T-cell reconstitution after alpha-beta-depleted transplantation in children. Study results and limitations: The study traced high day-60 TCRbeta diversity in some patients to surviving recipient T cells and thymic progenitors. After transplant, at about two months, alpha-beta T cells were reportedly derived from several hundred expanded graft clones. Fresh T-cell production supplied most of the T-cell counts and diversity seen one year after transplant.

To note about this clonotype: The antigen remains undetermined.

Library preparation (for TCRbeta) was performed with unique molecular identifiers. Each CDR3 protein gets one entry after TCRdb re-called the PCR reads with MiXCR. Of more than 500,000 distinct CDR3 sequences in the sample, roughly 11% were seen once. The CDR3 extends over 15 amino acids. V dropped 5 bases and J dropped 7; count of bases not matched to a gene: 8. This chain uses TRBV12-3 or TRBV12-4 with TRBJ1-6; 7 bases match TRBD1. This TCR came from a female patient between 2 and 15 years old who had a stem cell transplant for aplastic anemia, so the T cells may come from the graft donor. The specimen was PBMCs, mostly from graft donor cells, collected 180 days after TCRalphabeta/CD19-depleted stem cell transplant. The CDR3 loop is CASSPRQGNNSPLHF. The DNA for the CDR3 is TGTGCCAGCAGTCCCCGACAGGGTAACAATTCACCCCTCCACTTT.